One T cell receptor (beta chain) is described in this entry. This record belongs to a study of radiation and T cells in renal cell carcinoma. CDR3 length equals 14 residues. Germline V gene data show CDR1 as SGHNT and CDR2 as YENEEA. The ends were cut back, 5 bases at V and 2 bases at J, with 9 bases in the middle. Stated time point: baseline pretreatment blood. The treatment denotes: 15 Gy SBRT to primary tumor, nephrectomy 4 weeks later. TCRdb keeps only in-frame clones here, not all; method: immunoSEQ multiplex PCR. The table shows 100,000 to 150,000 clones, with roughly 80% occurring only once. This material consisted of blood, taken from a patient whose treatment included radiotherapy and nephrectomy. The sequence was obtained from a woman in her fifties or sixties with renal cell carcinoma. The rearrangement links TRBV11-3 to TRBJ2-2, with D tentatively TRBD1 or TRBD2 (5 bases each). In DNA, the CDR3 is TGTGCCAGCAGCCGGGACGGAAACACCGGGGAGCTGTTTTTT. This codes for CASSRDGNTGELFF.